The source of this TCR beta chain is a study of blood T cells in healthy people across ages. Notes on the study in general: Investigators treated diversity estimates from one million T cells as underestimates. Fewer expanded clones and more diversity marked long-lived versus aged donors.

Notes on this clonotype: The target antigen is unknown.

The donors, healthy Caucasians from Russia, were aged roughly 6 to 100. A second 7 to 11 cycle PCR used barcoded and J-beta primers. Using its own MiXCR run on the 5' RACE reads, TCRdb lists one record per CDR3 protein. Of hundreds of thousands of distinct CDR3 sequences listed, around 42% were seen once; the top ten hold roughly 19%. The V gene's germline CDR1 is SGHRS and CDR2 YFSETQ. The V end was cut by 7 bases, the J end by 8 bases, with 16 bases between. This CDR3 is 13 amino acids long. The TCR originated in a man between 60 and 75 years old in good health. The chain couples TRBV5-1 to TRBJ2-1; a possible D gene is TRBD2 (6 bases). Sequencing was done on a sample of blood. CDR3 in DNA: TGCGCCAGCCGGGCTGGAACGGGGGATGAGCAGTTCTTC. Translation gives CASRAGTGDEQFF.